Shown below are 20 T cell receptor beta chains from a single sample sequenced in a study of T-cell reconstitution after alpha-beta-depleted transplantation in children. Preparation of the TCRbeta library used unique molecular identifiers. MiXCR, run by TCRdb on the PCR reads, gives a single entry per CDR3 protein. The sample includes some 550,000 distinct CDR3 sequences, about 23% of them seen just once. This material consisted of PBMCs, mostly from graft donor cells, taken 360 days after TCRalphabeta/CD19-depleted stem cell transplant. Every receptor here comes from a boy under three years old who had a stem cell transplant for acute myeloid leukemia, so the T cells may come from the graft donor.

Here the CDR3 reads CASSTRDREKSEAFF. As DNA, the CDR3 is TGTGCCAGCAGCACCAGGGACAGGGAGAAGAGTGAAGCTTTCTTT. The V call is TRBV7-2, the J call TRBJ1-1, with 9 bases matching TRBD1. V gave up 5 bases and J gave up 7 bases; unmatched junction bases: 11. The CDR3 covers 15 residues. Germline values: CDR1 SGHTA, CDR2 FQGNSA.

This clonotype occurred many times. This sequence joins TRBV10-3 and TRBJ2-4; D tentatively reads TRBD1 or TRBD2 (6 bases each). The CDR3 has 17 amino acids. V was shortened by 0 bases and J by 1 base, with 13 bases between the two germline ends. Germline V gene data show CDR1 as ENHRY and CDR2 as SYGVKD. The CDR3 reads CAISESGAGMAKNIQYF. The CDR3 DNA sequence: TGTGCCATCAGTGAGTCGGGGGCGGGGATGGCCAAAAACATTCAGTACTTC.

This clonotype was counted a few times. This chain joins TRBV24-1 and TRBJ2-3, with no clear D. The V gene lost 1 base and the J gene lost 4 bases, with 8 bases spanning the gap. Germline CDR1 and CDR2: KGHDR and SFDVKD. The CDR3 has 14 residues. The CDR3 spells CATSDFGRADTQYF. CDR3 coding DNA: TGTGCCACCAGTGATTTCGGTCGGGCAGATACGCAGTATTTT.

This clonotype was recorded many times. The chain's CDR3 is CSARDTRATNYGYTF. The CDR3 nucleotides are TGCAGTGCTAGAGATACGAGGGCCACTAACTATGGCTACACCTTC. The V gene is TRBV20-1, the J gene TRBJ1-2; D not resolved. This CDR3 is built from 15 residues. Per the germline V gene, CDR1 is DFQATT and CDR2 is SNEGSKA (reference sequence). Trimming pared 0 bases from V and 0 bases from J, leaving 11 bases between.

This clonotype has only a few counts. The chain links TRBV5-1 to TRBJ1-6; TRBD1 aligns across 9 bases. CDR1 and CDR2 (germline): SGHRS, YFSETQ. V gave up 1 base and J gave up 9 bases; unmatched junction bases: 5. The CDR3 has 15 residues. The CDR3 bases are TGCGCCAGCAGCTTGAGGACAGGGGAAGGTTCACCCCTCCACTTT. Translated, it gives CASSLRTGEGSPLHF.

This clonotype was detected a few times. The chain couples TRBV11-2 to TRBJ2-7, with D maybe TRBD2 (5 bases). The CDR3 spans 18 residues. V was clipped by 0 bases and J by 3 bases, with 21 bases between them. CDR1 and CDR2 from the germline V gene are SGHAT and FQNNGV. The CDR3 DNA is TGTGCCAGCAGCTTAGAGTCACGGAGCTTAGGACGGGGCTACGAGCAGTACTTC. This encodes CASSLESRSLGRGYEQYF.

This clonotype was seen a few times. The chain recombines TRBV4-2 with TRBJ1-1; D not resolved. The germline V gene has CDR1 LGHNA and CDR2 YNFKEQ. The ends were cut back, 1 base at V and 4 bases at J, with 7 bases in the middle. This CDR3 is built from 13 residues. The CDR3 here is CASSQASGTEAFF. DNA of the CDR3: TGTGCCAGCAGCCAAGCCTCAGGCACTGAAGCTTTCTTT.

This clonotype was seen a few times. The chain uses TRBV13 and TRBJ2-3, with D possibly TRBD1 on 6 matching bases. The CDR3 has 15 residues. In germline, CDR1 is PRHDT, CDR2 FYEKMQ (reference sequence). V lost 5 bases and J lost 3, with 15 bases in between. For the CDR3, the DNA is TGTGCCAGCAGCATACAGGGTGGTCCAACAGATACGCAGTATTTT. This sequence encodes CASSIQGGPTDTQYF.

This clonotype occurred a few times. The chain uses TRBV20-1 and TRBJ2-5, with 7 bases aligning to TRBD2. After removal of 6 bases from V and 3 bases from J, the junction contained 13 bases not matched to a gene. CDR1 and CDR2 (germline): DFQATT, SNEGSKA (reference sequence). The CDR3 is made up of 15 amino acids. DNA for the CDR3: TGCAGTGCCCCCCCGCGCGGGAGAAACAAAGAGACCCAGTACTTC. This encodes CSAPPRGRNKETQYF.

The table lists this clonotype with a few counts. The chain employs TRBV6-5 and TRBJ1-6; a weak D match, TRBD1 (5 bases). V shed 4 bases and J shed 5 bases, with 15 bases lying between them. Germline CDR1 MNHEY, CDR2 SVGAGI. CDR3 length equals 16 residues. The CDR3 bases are TGTGCCAGCAGTTTGGGACCGGGACGCCATAATTCACCCCTCCACTTT. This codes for CASSLGPGRHNSPLHF.

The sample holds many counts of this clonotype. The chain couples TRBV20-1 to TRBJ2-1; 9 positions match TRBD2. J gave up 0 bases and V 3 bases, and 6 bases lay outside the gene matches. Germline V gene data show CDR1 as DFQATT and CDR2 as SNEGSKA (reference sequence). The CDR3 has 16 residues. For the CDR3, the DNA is TGCAGTGCTAGGGGCGGGGGGGCAAGCTCCTACAATGAGCAGTTCTTC. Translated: CSARGGGASSYNEQFF.

This chain's CDR3 is CASGNSGANVLTF. In DNA, the CDR3 is TGTGCCAGCGGCAACTCTGGGGCCAACGTCCTGACTTTC. The chain recombines TRBV6-1 with TRBJ2-6, with unresolved D. Germline V gene data show CDR1 as MNHNS and CDR2 as SASEGT. This CDR3 comprises 13 residues. V was trimmed by 8 bases and J by 0 bases, leaving 5 bases between them.

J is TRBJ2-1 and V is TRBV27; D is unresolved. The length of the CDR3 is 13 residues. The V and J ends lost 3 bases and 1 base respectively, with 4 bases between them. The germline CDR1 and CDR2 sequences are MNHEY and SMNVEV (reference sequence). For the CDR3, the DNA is TGTGCCAGCAGTTTCGAGTCCTACAATGAGCAGTTCTTC. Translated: CASSFESYNEQFF.

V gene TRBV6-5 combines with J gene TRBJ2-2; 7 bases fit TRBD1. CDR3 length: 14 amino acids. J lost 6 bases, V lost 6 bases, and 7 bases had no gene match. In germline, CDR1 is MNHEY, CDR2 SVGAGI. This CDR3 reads CASRLDRAAGELFF. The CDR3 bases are TGTGCCAGCAGATTAGACAGGGCTGCCGGGGAGCTGTTTTTT.

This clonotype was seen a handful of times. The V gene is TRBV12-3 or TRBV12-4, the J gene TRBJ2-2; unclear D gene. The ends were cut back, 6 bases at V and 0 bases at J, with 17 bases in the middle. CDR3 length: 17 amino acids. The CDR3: CASSYGRFTSNTGELFF. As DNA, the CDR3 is TGTGCCAGCAGCTACGGACGCTTTACCTCGAACACCGGGGAGCTGTTTTTT.

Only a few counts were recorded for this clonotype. CDR3 protein: CASSLWPNYGYTF. DNA for the CDR3: TGTGCCAGCAGTTTATGGCCTAACTATGGCTACACCTTC. The J gene is TRBJ1-2, the V gene TRBV28, with unresolved D. Germline lookup yields CDR1 MDHEN and CDR2 SYDVKM. Trimming took off 0 bases at V and 0 bases at J, with 2 bases between the two ends. CDR3 length equals 13 residues.

The CDR3 is CSARDIGLGGGPDTQYF. The CDR3 nucleotides are TGCAGTGCTAGAGATATAGGTCTGGGCGGGGGCCCAGATACGCAGTATTTT. This chain links TRBV20-1 with TRBJ2-3, with a weak D call TRBD2 (7 bases). The CDR3 is made up of 17 amino acids. The germline V and J ends were trimmed by 0 bases and 4 bases, with 20 bases remaining between them. Germline loops: CDR1 DFQATT, CDR2 SNEGSKA (reference sequence).

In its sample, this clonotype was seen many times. The CDR3 nucleotides read TGTGCCAGCAGGGGACAGACCTACGAGCAGTACTTC. Encoded protein: CASRGQTYEQYF. This chain joins TRBV6-6 and TRBJ2-7; 7 positions match TRBD1. Germline lookup yields CDR1 MNHNY and CDR2 SVGAGI (reference sequence). V lost 6 bases to trimming and J lost 2 bases; unmatched junction nucleotides: 1. The CDR3 is 12 amino acids.

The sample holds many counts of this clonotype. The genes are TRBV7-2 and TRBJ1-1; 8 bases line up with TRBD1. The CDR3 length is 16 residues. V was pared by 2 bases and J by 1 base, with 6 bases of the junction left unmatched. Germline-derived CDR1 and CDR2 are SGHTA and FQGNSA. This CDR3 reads CASSLRRGLGNTEAFF. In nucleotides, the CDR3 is TGTGCCAGCAGCTTACGCAGGGGGCTTGGGAACACTGAAGCTTTCTTT.

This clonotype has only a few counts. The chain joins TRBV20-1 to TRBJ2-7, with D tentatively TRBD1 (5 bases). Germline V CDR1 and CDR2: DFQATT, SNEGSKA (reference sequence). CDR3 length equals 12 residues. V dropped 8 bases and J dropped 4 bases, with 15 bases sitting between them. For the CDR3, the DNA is TGCAGTCTAACCCCCCAGGGATACGAGCAGTACGTC. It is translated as CSLTPQGYEQYV.